Listed below are T cell receptor beta chains from one sample, sequenced in a study of shared clonotypes between healthy human individuals. TCRdb keeps only in-frame clones here, not all; method: immunoSEQ multiplex PCR. The sample lists nearly 750,000 clones, around 77% occurring once. The material sequenced was memory CD4+ T cells sorted from blood. Source of these receptors: a young woman in good health. CDR3s include the opening cysteine and the closing phenylalanine or tryptophan. D genes are given only for firm matches. Size is stated for part of the rows, as once, few or many counts, or as a class when the clone is expanded.

d_gene,abundance,len,j_gene,v_gene,CDR3nt,CDR3aa
.,many,12,TRBJ2-3,TRBV7-6,TGTGCCAGCAGCTTAGGCACCTATACGCAGTATTTT,CASSLGTYTQYF
.,.,15,TRBJ1-1,TRBV14,TGTGCCAGCAGCCTGAGCCCGAGCATGAACACTGAAGCTTTCTTT,CASSLSPSMNTEAFF
TRBD2,.,17,TRBJ2-1,TRBV4-1,TGCGCCAGCAGCCAACTTAGCGGGAGGGCTTCCTACAATGAGCAGTTCTTC,CASSQLSGRASYNEQFF
.,.,14,TRBJ2-5,TRBV28,TGTGCCAGCAGGTACCCAGGGTCCCAAGAGACCCAGTACTTC,CASRYPGSQETQYF
.,.,13,TRBJ1-1,TRBV6-6,TGTGCCAGCAGTTACTCGAAGGAGACTGAAGCTTTCTTT,CASSYSKETEAFF
.,once,11,TRBJ2-5,TRBV6-1,TGTGCCAGCAGTGAAACCCCCGCCCAGTACTTC,CASSETPAQYF
TRBD2,.,18,TRBJ2-2,TRBV7-6,TGTGCCAGCAGCTTAAACGTACTAGCGGGAGGGCCGAGCGGGGAGCTGTTTTTT,CASSLNVLAGGPSGELFF
.,.,14,TRBJ2-7,TRBV6-6,TGTGCCAGCAGTTACGCCAGGAGGCGGTACGGGCAGTGCTTC,CASSYARRRYGQCF
.,.,13,TRBJ2-1,TRBV7-6,TGTGCCAGCAGCTCGCAAGCGTACAATGAGCAGTTCTTC,CASSSQAYNEQFF
.,few,13,TRBJ2-2,TRBV25-1,TGTGCCAGCACAGGGCAGGGCACCGGGGAGCTGTTTTTT,CASTGQGTGELFF
.,few,13,TRBJ2-5,TRBV28,TGTGCCAGCAGTTTAGTAGCGACCGAGGTCCAGTACTTC,CASSLVATEVQYF
.,few,17,TRBJ1-3,TRBV12-2,TGTGCAAGTCGCTTTTTACGGCTGACGGTGCCTGGAAACACCATATATTTT,CASRFLRLTVPGNTIYF
.,.,15,TRBJ2-7,TRBV6-5,TGTGCCAGCAGTTACGGGGGCCCGAGCTCCTACGAGCAGTACTTC,CASSYGGPSSYEQYF
TRBD1,.,15,TRBJ2-1,TRBV18,TGTGCCAGCTCACAAATCTCGACAGGGTACAATGAGCAGTTCTTC,CASSQISTGYNEQFF
TRBD2,.,14,TRBJ2-7,TRBV29-1,TGCAGCGTAAGGTCGACTAGCGCATACTACGAGCAGTACTTC,CSVRSTSAYYEQYF
.,many,14,TRBJ1-1,TRBV5-1,TGCGCCAGCAGCTTGTGGGGACCAACAGGAGAAGCTTTCTTT,CASSLWGPTGEAFF
TRBD1,.,14,TRBJ1-2,TRBV18,TGTGCCAGCTCACCACGACAGGGTCGAGAAGGCTACACCTTC,CASSPRQGREGYTF
.,few,13,TRBJ1-1,TRBV6-5,TGTGCCAGCATTCTTACCCAGGGGACTGAAGCTTTCTTT,CASILTQGTEAFF
TRBD1,.,14,TRBJ1-4,TRBV28,TGTGCCAGCACAACCGGGACAGGGGATGAAAAACTGTTTTTT,CASTTGTGDEKLFF
TRBD1,many,14,TRBJ2-6,TRBV6-6,TGTGCCAGCAGTACAGGGGCTGGGGCCAACGTCCTGACTTTC,CASSTGAGANVLTF
TRBD2,.,16,TRBJ2-5,TRBV19,TGTGCCAGTAGTAGGACTAGCGGGAGAACCAAGAGAACCCAGTACTTC,CASSRTSGRTKRTQYF
TRBD1,many,17,TRBJ2-5,TRBV25-1,TGTGCCAGCAGTGAGCAAACGGGACAGGAGAAACAAGAGACCCAGTACTTC,CASSEQTGQEKQETQYF
.,many,13,TRBJ1-1,TRBV18,TGTGCCAGCTCGGTGACACTGAACACTGAAGCTTTCTTT,CASSVTLNTEAFF
TRBD2,.,15,TRBJ2-3,TRBV6-5,TGTGCCAGCAGTTCCGGGACTAGCGACACAGATACGCAGTATTTT,CASSSGTSDTDTQYF
.,.,15,TRBJ2-1,TRBV19,TGTGCCAGTAGTATGTACTACGCCACTTACAATGAGCAGTTCTTC,CASSMYYATYNEQFF
TRBD1,.,13,TRBJ1-3,TRBV5-1,TGCGCCAGCGGGACAGGTGATGGAAACACCATATATTTT,CASGTGDGNTIYF
TRBD2,.,18,TRBJ2-7,TRBV19,TGTGCCAGTAGTCCTATACTAGCGGGAGGGCCAAAGTCCTACGAGCAGTACTTC,CASSPILAGGPKSYEQYF
TRBD2,.,15,TRBJ2-7,TRBV7-2,TGTGCCAGCAGCATAGCGGGAGGGAACCAATACGAGCAGTACTTC,CASSIAGGNQYEQYF
.,.,14,TRBJ1-1,TRBV6-1,TGTGCCAGCAGTGAAGAAGCAGGGTACACTGAAGCTTTCTTT,CASSEEAGYTEAFF
.,once,12,TRBJ2-1,TRBV9,TGTGCCAGCAGCGGTACTAATTATGAGCAGTTCTTC,CASSGTNYEQFF
TRBD1,.,14,TRBJ1-2,TRBV6-5,TGTGCCAGCAGTACTGGACAGGGGAACTATGGCTACACCTTC,CASSTGQGNYGYTF
TRBD1,.,14,TRBJ1-4,TRBV7-9,TGTGCCAGCAGCTCGGGACAGGGGAATGAAAAACTGTTTTTT,CASSSGQGNEKLFF
.,.,14,TRBJ2-3,TRBV29-1,TGCAGCGTTGTGTCCGGCGGGGGCACAGATACGCAGTATTTT,CSVVSGGGTDTQYF
.,.,12,TRBJ2-7,TRBV7-2,TGTGCCAGCAGCTGGCCCACCCCCGAGCAGTACTTC,CASSWPTPEQYF
.,.,11,TRBJ1-1,TRBV7-2,TGTGCCAGCAGCTTGCCCACTGAAGCTTTCTTT,CASSLPTEAFF
.,.,15,TRBJ2-7,TRBV27,TGTGCCAGCAGTTTATCGCTCAGGGGAGTCTACGAGCAGTACTTC,CASSLSLRGVYEQYF
TRBD2,.,14,TRBJ2-7,TRBV7-3,TGTGCCAGCAGGAACCTAGCGGGAGACCACGAGCAGTACTTC,CASRNLAGDHEQYF
TRBD2,few,16,TRBJ2-3,TRBV5-1,TGCGCCAGCAGTCAAAACATAGCGGGAGCTGGAGATACGCAGTATTTT,CASSQNIAGAGDTQYF
TRBD2,.,16,TRBJ2-2,TRBV7-8,TGTGCCAGCAGCTTAGGGACTAGCGGGAGCACCGGGGAGCTGTTTTTT,CASSLGTSGSTGELFF
TRBD2,.,15,TRBJ2-3,TRBV7-9,TGTGCCAGCAGCTTAAGCCTTGCGGGAGCAGATACGCAGTATTTT,CASSLSLAGADTQYF
.,.,16,TRBJ2-7,TRBV18,TGTGCCAGCTCACCACTCCCAACGCGAGAGAGCTACGAGCAGTACTTC,CASSPLPTRESYEQYF
.,.,15,TRBJ2-4,TRBV18,TGTGCCAGCTCACCAACTACGGGCGTTGGGAACATTCAGTACTTC,CASSPTTGVGNIQYF
.,.,14,TRBJ1-1,TRBV11-1,TGTGCCAGCAGCTTGAGATCGGTCCTAACTGAAGCTTTCTTT,CASSLRSVLTEAFF
.,.,18,TRBJ1-5,TRBV19,TGTGCCAGTAGGCCACAGGCCGCGGGGGTCTTCGGTTATCAGCCCCAGCATTTT,CASRPQAAGVFGYQPQHF
TRBD2,.,17,TRBJ2-2,TRBV14,TGTGCCAGCAGCCCACATAGCGGGAGGTCGAGGACCGGGGAGCTGTTTTTT,CASSPHSGRSRTGELFF
TRBD1,.,16,TRBJ2-5,TRBV5-1,TGCGCCAGCAGCTTAAATTCCGGGACAGGGGGGGAGACCCAGTACTTC,CASSLNSGTGGETQYF
.,few,18,TRBJ1-5,TRBV19,TGTGCCAGTACCGACGGAGGTGATGAGCCCCTTCCCAATCAGCCCCAGCATTTT,CASTDGGDEPLPNQPQHF
.,few,14,TRBJ1-2,TRBV7-2,TGTGCCAGCAGCTCCGGGGCGGAGAACTATGGCTACACCTTC,CASSSGAENYGYTF